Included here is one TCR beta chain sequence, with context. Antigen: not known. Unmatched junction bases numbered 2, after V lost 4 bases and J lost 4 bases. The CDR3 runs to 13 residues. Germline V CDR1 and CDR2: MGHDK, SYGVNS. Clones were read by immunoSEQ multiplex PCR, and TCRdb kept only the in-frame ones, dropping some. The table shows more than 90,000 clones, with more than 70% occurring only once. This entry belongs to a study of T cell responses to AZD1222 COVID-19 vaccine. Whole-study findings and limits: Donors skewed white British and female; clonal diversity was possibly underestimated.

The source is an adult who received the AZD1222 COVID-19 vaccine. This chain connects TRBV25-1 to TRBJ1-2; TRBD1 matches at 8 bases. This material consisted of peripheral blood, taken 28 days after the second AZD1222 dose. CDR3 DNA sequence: TGTGCCAGCAGTGCAACAGGGGGCTATGGCTACACCTTC. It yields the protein CASSATGGYGYTF.